Included here is one T cell receptor beta chain sequence, with context. The record originates from a study of technical replicates of blood from several donors. Only in-frame clones appear in the TCRdb table, and some are missing; sequencing was by immunoSEQ multiplex PCR. The repertoire holds roughly 100,000 clones, 90% to 97% seen once, with 0.22% in the top ten. Trimming at V came to 3 bases and at J to 4 bases, leaving 6 bases not matched to a gene. CDR3 length: 15 amino acids. In germline, CDR1 is SGHKS, CDR2 YYEKEE (reference sequence). Sequencing was done on a sample of T cells isolated from PBMCs. The gene calls are TRBV5-5 and TRBJ2-7; 11 positions agree with TRBD1. The clonotype comes from a human donor in good health. The CDR3: CASSSPGTGGYEQYF. As DNA, the CDR3 is TGTGCCAGCAGCTCTCCAGGGACAGGGGGTTACGAGCAGTACTTC. Combining the CDR3 with reference TRBV5-5 and TRBJ2-7 gives the whole variable domain DAGVTQSPTHLIKTRGQQVTLRCSPISGHKSVSWYQQVLGQGPQFIFQYYEKEERGRGNFPDRFSARQFPNYSSELNVNALLLGDSALYLCASSSPGTGGYEQYFGPGTRLTVT.